The 8 T cell receptor beta chains below come from one sample, sequenced in a study of blood T cell repertoires in COVID-19. Sequenced by immunoSEQ multiplex PCR; TCRdb stores in-frame clones only, minus some. The data show 75,000 to 90,000 clones, 86% seen once. Material for sequencing was peripheral blood. These receptors came from a man aged 45-65 years with active COVID-19.

The chain links TRBV6-1 to TRBJ1-1; 8 bases are shared with TRBD1. CDR1 is MNHNS, CDR2 SASEGT, per germline. The V gene end was trimmed by 2 bases and the J gene end by 3 bases; junction bases not matched to a gene: 2. The CDR3 is made up of 14 amino acids. CDR3 loop: CASSERTGHTEAFF. The CDR3 coding sequence is TGTGCCAGCAGTGAACGGACAGGGCACACTGAAGCTTTCTTT.

The gene calls are TRBV12-3 or TRBV12-4 and TRBJ2-5; TRBD1 agrees at 8 bases. The length of the CDR3 is 13 residues. With V trimmed by 10 bases and J by 4 bases, 8 bases remained unmatched. As DNA, the CDR3 is TGTGCCACCACCGAACAGGGGGGAGAGACCCAGTACTTC. Its protein product is CATTEQGGETQYF.

The V call is TRBV5-6, the J call TRBJ1-6, with TRBD1 matching over 8 bases. The CDR3 totals 16 residues. CDR1 is SGHDT, CDR2 YYEEEE, per germline. Trimming at V came to 4 bases and at J to 2 bases, leaving 5 bases not matched to a gene. CDR3 sequence: CASSHGQGAYNSPLHF. As DNA, the CDR3 is TGTGCCAGCAGCCACGGACAGGGCGCCTATAATTCACCCCTCCACTTT.

Only a few counts were recorded for this clone. The chain combines TRBV27 with TRBJ1-2; D may be TRBD1 (6 bases). Germline V gene sequence: CDR1 MNHEY, CDR2 SMNVEV (reference sequence). With 6 bases removed from V and 1 base from J, the gap between germline ends came to 15 bases. The CDR3 consists of 15 residues. As DNA, the CDR3 is TGTGCCAGCAGGCCCTACCAGGGGAATAACTATGGCTACACCTTC. Translation: CASRPYQGNNYGYTF.

The CDR3: CASSLAFRAYEQYF. The CDR3 DNA reads as TGTGCCAGCAGCTTGGCCTTTCGGGCCTACGAGCAGTACTTC. V usage is TRBV5-6 and J usage is TRBJ2-7, with unresolved D. V was pared by 0 bases and J by 2 bases, with 9 bases between. Germline-derived CDR1 and CDR2 are SGHDT and YYEEEE. The CDR3 has 14 residues. Variable domain in full (rest from reference TRBV5-6 and TRBJ2-7): DAGVTQSPTHLIKTRGQQVTLRCSPKSGHDTVSWYQQALGQGPQFIFQYYEEEERQRGNFPDRFSGHQFPNYSSELNVNALLLGDSALYLCASSLAFRAYEQYFGPGTRLTVT.

This clone turned up a few times. The J gene is TRBJ2-7, the V gene TRBV5-1; a weak D match, TRBD1 (6 bases). Germline CDR1 and CDR2: SGHRS and YFSETQ. V gave up 7 bases and J gave up 1 base, with 12 bases separating them. The CDR3 is made up of 13 amino acids. The CDR3 nucleotides read TGCGCCAGCCGACCTACAGGGTCCTACGAGCAGTACTTC. Amino acids: CASRPTGSYEQYF.

The chain uses TRBV5-1 and TRBJ2-3, with 8 bases lining up with TRBD1. The trim removed 2 bases at V and 2 bases at J, leaving 7 bases unmatched. The germline CDR1 and CDR2 sequences are SGHRS and YFSETQ. The CDR3 is 16 amino acids. The CDR3 reads CASSLAGTGVTDTQYF. As DNA, the CDR3 is TGCGCCAGCAGCTTAGCCGGGACAGGAGTCACAGATACGCAGTATTTT.

The V and J genes are TRBV19 and TRBJ1-1; no clear D. Germline V gene data show CDR1 as LNHDA and CDR2 as SQIVND (reference sequence). This CDR3 spans 12 amino acids. V was shortened by 0 bases and J by 8 bases, with 7 bases between the two germline ends. This chain's CDR3 is CASSIDEVEAFF. The CDR3 DNA reads as TGTGCCAGTAGTATAGATGAGGTAGAAGCTTTCTTT.